This T cell receptor beta chain was identified during a study of PD-L1 blockade in urothelial cancer. At the level of the study: Blood was evaluated 3 weeks (second dose) and 6 weeks after therapy began.

The germline V gene has CDR1 SGDLS and CDR2 YYNGEE. V shed 4 bases, J shed 0 bases, and the junction held 5 bases outside the gene matches. The CDR3 totals 16 residues. Clones were read by immunoSEQ multiplex PCR, and TCRdb kept only the in-frame ones, dropping some. The sample lists over 15,000 clones, about 83% occurring once. Time point reported: peripheral blood 6 weeks after treatment start. This specimen consisted of PBMCs, obtained around atezolizumab (anti-PD-L1) treatment. This chain joins TRBV9 and TRBJ2-2, with 8 bases matching TRBD2. This TCR was sampled from a man aged 45-65 years with urothelial cancer. CDR3 sequence: CASSLGRDSNTGELFF. The CDR3 bases are TGTGCCAGCAGCCTCGGGAGGGATTCGAACACCGGGGAGCTGTTTTTT.